Listed below are T cell receptor beta chains from one sample, sequenced in a study of T-cell reconstitution after alpha-beta-depleted transplantation in children. TCRdb re-called the PCR reads through MiXCR, storing one row per CDR3 protein. The table records roughly 100,000 distinct CDR3 sequences, about 6.8% of them present only once. This sample comprised PBMCs, obtained before TCRalphabeta/CD19-depleted stem cell transplant. The receptors originated from a boy aged 2 to 10 with acute lymphoblastic leukemia, due to receive a stem cell transplant. Both conserved end residues are part of each CDR3. D genes are given only for firm matches. For some rows the clone size is stated as once, few or many, or as a class when expanded; others skip it.

j_gene | abundance | d_gene | v_gene | CDR3aa | CDR3nt
TRBJ2-5 | many | NA | TRBV7-2 | CASSLEGGQGETQYF | TGTGCCAGCAGCTTGGAGGGGGGCCAGGGAGAGACCCAGTACTTC
TRBJ2-5 | NA | NA | TRBV6-5 | CASSYAGPGETQYF | TGTGCCAGCAGTTACGCGGGGCCTGGAGAGACCCAGTACTTC
TRBJ2-5 | many | NA | TRBV7-2 | CASSLGGTQETQYF | TGTGCCAGCAGCTTAGGAGGGACCCAAGAGACCCAGTACTTC
TRBJ2-3 | few | TRBD1 | TRBV24-1 | CATSDPTDRVGYQWDTQYF | TGTGCCACCAGTGACCCCACGGACAGGGTGGGGTATCAGTGGGATACGCAGTATTTT
TRBJ2-3 | NA | NA | TRBV5-1 | CASRLFASTDTQYF | TGCGCCAGCAGGCTCTTTGCTAGCACAGATACGCAGTATTTT
TRBJ2-1 | NA | NA | TRBV6-1 | CASKPSRGPGQSSYNEQFF | TGTGCCAGCAAGCCCAGTCGGGGACCAGGTCAAAGCTCCTACAATGAGCAGTTCTTC
TRBJ2-1 | NA | TRBD2 | TRBV5-1 | CASSLSTLAGGYNEQFF | TGCGCCAGCAGCCTTTCCACCCTAGCGGGGGGGTACAATGAGCAGTTCTTC
TRBJ2-7 | many | NA | TRBV20-1 | CSAERETYEQYF | TGCAGTGCAGAGAGGGAGACCTACGAGCAGTACTTC
TRBJ2-2 | many | TRBD1 | TRBV20-1 | CSAKQGWDTGELFF | TGCAGTGCTAAACAGGGGTGGGACACCGGGGAGCTGTTTTTT
TRBJ2-7 | few | TRBD2 | TRBV9 | CASSVEAGGSYEQYF | TGTGCCAGCAGCGTAGAAGCGGGGGGTTCCTACGAGCAGTACTTC
TRBJ2-3 | many | NA | TRBV28 | CASSLRNPDTQYF | TGTGCCAGCAGCCTCCGGAACCCAGATACGCAGTATTTT
TRBJ2-5 | few | TRBD2 | TRBV5-1 | CASSWRTSGEETQYF | TGCGCCAGCAGCTGGCGGACTAGCGGGGAAGAGACCCAGTACTTC
TRBJ2-2 | many | TRBD1 | TRBV6-5 | CASGYRDRGGGELFF | TGTGCCAGCGGCTACCGGGACAGGGGAGGGGGGGAGCTGTTTTTT
TRBJ2-1 | many | TRBD1 | TRBV20-1 | CSARPGTGGRYEQFF | TGCAGTGCTAGGCCTGGGACAGGGGGGCGATATGAGCAGTTCTTC
TRBJ2-1 | many | NA | TRBV6-1 | CASSRQGGNEQFF | TGTGCCAGCAGCCGACAGGGAGGAAATGAGCAGTTCTTC
TRBJ2-1 | many | TRBD2 | TRBV5-1 | CASSLRTSANEQFF | TGCGCCAGCAGCTTGCGGACTAGTGCCAATGAGCAGTTCTTC
TRBJ2-3 | few | TRBD2 | TRBV4-3 | CASSQEAGADSGTQYF | TGCGCCAGCAGCCAGGAAGCGGGGGCGGACTCGGGTACGCAGTATTTT
TRBJ2-1 | few | NA | TRBV27 | CASAPQEYNEQFF | TGTGCCAGCGCCCCCCAAGAGTACAATGAGCAGTTCTTC
TRBJ2-4 | many | TRBD2 | TRBV4-3 | CASSQGSGVAKNIQYF | TGCGCCAGCAGCCAAGGGAGCGGGGTAGCCAAAAACATTCAGTACTTC
TRBJ2-2 | many | TRBD2 | TRBV12-5 | CASGLVGRAGELFF | TGTGCTAGTGGTTTGGTAGGGAGGGCCGGGGAGCTGTTTTTT
TRBJ2-3 | many | NA | TRBV20-1 | CSATLDTQYF | TGCAGTGCCACCCTGGATACGCAGTATTTT
TRBJ2-1 | NA | TRBD2 | TRBV25-1 | CASGGTSGGANEQFF | TGTGCCAGCGGGGGAACTAGCGGGGGGGCCAATGAGCAGTTCTTC
TRBJ1-1 | NA | NA | TRBV5-4 | CASSLGPGGTEAFF | TGTGCCAGCAGCTTGGGGCCCGGTGGCACTGAAGCTTTCTTT
TRBJ2-1 | many | NA | TRBV11-2 | CASSLDLSSYNEQFF | TGTGCCAGCAGCTTAGACTTAAGCTCCTACAATGAGCAGTTCTTC
TRBJ1-2 | NA | TRBD1 | TRBV5-1 | CASSKGQGGDLYGYTF | TGCGCCAGCAGCAAGGGACAGGGAGGGGACCTCTATGGCTACACCTTC
TRBJ2-7 | many | TRBD2 | TRBV29-1 | CSVEGGGSPYF | TGCAGCGTTGAGGGGGGAGGGAGTCCGTACTTC
TRBJ2-6 | many | NA | TRBV18 | CASSPQLLSSGANVLTF | TGTGCCAGCTCACCACAGTTATTAAGCTCTGGGGCCAACGTCCTGACTTTC
TRBJ1-2 | NA | NA | TRBV12-3/TRBV12-4 | CASSLGRGYGYTF | TGTGCCAGCAGTTTGGGCAGAGGCTATGGCTACACCTTC
TRBJ2-2 | many | NA | TRBV14 | CASSGTRLGELFF | TGTGCCAGCAGCGGGACTCGCCTCGGGGAGCTGTTTTTT
TRBJ2-3 | many | NA | TRBV4-1 | CASSQLGLSTDTQYF | TGCGCCAGCAGCCAGCTCGGACTCAGCACAGATACGCAGTATTTT
TRBJ2-7 | few | NA | TRBV7-2 | CASSPRAISGHEQYF | TGTGCCAGCAGCCCTCGTGCGATTTCGGGCCACGAGCAGTACTTC
TRBJ2-6 | NA | NA | TRBV19 | CASSLDGSSGANVLTF | TGTGCCAGTAGTCTCGACGGGTCCTCTGGGGCCAACGTCCTGACTTTC
TRBJ2-6 | many | NA | TRBV15 | CATIPDLAGANVLTF | TGTGCCACCATCCCCGACTTGGCTGGGGCCAACGTCCTGACTTTC
TRBJ1-1 | few | NA | TRBV27 | CASSSGGSPEAFF | TGTGCCAGCAGCTCGGGGGGTTCTCCTGAAGCTTTCTTT
TRBJ2-7 | many | TRBD2 | TRBV28 | CASSPSGVATYEQYF | TGTGCCAGCAGTCCGAGCGGGGTTGCCACCTACGAGCAGTACTTC
TRBJ2-4 | few | NA | TRBV6-4 | CASSDLGKAKNIQYF | TGTGCCAGCAGTGACTTGGGTAAAGCCAAAAACATTCAGTACTTC
TRBJ2-7 | few | TRBD2 | TRBV20-1 | CSAPAGGRVYEQYF | TGCAGTGCTCCAGCGGGGGGGCGGGTCTACGAGCAGTACTTC
TRBJ2-2 | many | TRBD1 | TRBV4-2 | CASSHRGQGNTGELFF | TGTGCCAGCAGCCATAGGGGACAGGGGAACACCGGGGAGCTGTTTTTT
TRBJ2-6 | many | TRBD1 | TRBV3-1 | CASSQGTGSGANVLTF | TGTGCCAGCAGCCAAGGGACAGGGTCTGGGGCCAACGTCCTGACTTTC
TRBJ2-2 | many | TRBD1 | TRBV13 | CASSPSFPSGQSWSGELFF | TGTGCCAGCAGCCCATCTTTCCCATCGGGACAGTCGTGGTCCGGGGAGCTGTTTTTT
TRBJ2-2 | NA | NA | TRBV6-2/TRBV6-3 | CASRPQAGELFF | TGTGCCAGCAGACCTCAAGCCGGGGAGCTGTTTTTT
TRBJ2-5 | few | TRBD1 | TRBV12-3/TRBV12-4 | CASTSQGARETQYF | TGTGCCAGCACCAGCCAGGGGGCGCGGGAGACCCAGTACTTC
TRBJ2-6 | many | NA | TRBV7-2 | CASSLVRGSGANVLTF | TGTGCCAGCAGCTTAGTTCGGGGGTCTGGGGCCAACGTCCTGACTTTC
TRBJ2-5 | NA | TRBD2 | TRBV19 | CASSISERGGPRTQYF | TGTGCCAGTAGTATAAGCGAGCGGGGGGGCCCGCGGACCCAGTACTTC
TRBJ2-7 | many | TRBD1 | TRBV10-2 | CASRGTGDEQYF | TGCGCCAGCAGGGGGACAGGGGACGAGCAGTACTTC
TRBJ2-5 | many | TRBD1 | TRBV20-1 | CSARDGTGWSTQYF | TGCAGTGCTAGAGATGGGACAGGGTGGTCGACCCAGTACTTC
TRBJ2-7 | few | TRBD1 | TRBV24-1 | CATSEPTTGTSYEQYF | TGTGCCACCAGTGAACCCACGACAGGGACCTCCTACGAGCAGTACTTC
TRBJ2-1 | few | NA | TRBV20-1 | CSAPSTGWSAEQFF | TGCAGTGCACCATCGACTGGATGGTCTGCTGAGCAGTTCTTC